The 32 T cell receptor beta chains listed next were all sequenced from one sample in a study of blood T cell repertoires in COVID-19. Measured with immunoSEQ multiplex PCR; TCRdb has only the in-frame clones, and not every one. The repertoire holds 150,000 to 200,000 clones, with around 94% as singletons. The specimen was peripheral blood. The receptors here all came from a man aged 30-40 years with COVID-19, enrolled during active disease.

The J gene is TRBJ1-1, the V gene TRBV6-5; D remains ambiguous. CDR1 and CDR2 from the germline V gene are MNHEY and SVGAGI. V was cut by 2 bases and J by 4 bases, with 11 bases left in between. This CDR3 region has 14 residues. The CDR3 region has the DNA TGTGCCAGCAGTTACGATCGGGTAGGCACTGAAGCTTTCTTT. Protein product: CASSYDRVGTEAFF.

V gene TRBV27 combines with J gene TRBJ1-4; weak D call: TRBD1 (5 bases). Trimming took 1 base from V and 3 from J, leaving 9 bases between them. CDR1 is MNHEY, CDR2 SMNVEV, per germline (reference sequence). This CDR3 has 15 residues. CDR3 in amino acids: CASSLLGQANEKLFF. The CDR3 DNA is TGTGCCAGCAGTTTATTGGGGCAGGCTAATGAAAAACTGTTTTTT.

The gene calls are TRBV9 and TRBJ1-5; 7 bases agree with TRBD1. Germline CDR1 SGDLS, CDR2 YYNGEE. The V segment lost 4 bases and the J segment 5 bases; nucleotides outside the gene matches: 9. This CDR3 has 15 amino acids. This chain's CDR3 is CASSLTGRQDQPQHF. Written as DNA, the CDR3 is TGTGCCAGCAGCTTGACAGGGAGGCAGGATCAGCCCCAGCATTTT.

This clone was seen just once. This chain joins TRBV4-1 and TRBJ2-3, with 10 bases fitting TRBD2. The ends lost 5 bases at V and 6 bases at J; junction bases unmatched: 8. From germline, CDR1 is MGHRA and CDR2 YSYEKL. This CDR3 comprises 15 residues. CDR3: CASSILGLAVDTQYF. The CDR3 DNA is TGCGCCAGCAGCATCCTAGGACTAGCGGTCGATACGCAGTATTTT.

The rearrangement uses TRBV28 and TRBJ2-7, with 12 bases matching TRBD2. V lost 4 bases and J lost 3; bases outside the gene matches: 10. Per germline, CDR1 MDHEN and CDR2 SYDVKM. The CDR3 covers 17 residues. Here the CDR3 DNA reads TGTGCCAGCAGTTCACAGACTAGCGGGGGCCACTTCTACGAGCAGTACTTC. It encodes CASSSQTSGGHFYEQYF.

CDR3 DNA: TGCGCCAGCAGCTTAAGGGGTTCGGGACAGGTCTCCTACGAGCAGTACTTC. This encodes CASSLRGSGQVSYEQYF. J is TRBJ2-7 and V is TRBV5-1; TRBD1 aligns across 8 bases. This CDR3 is built from 17 residues. Unmatched junction bases numbered 10, after V lost 2 bases and J lost 0 bases. The V gene's germline CDR1 is SGHRS and CDR2 YFSETQ. Variable domain in full (rest from reference TRBV5-1 and TRBJ2-7): KAGVTQTPRYLIKTRGQQVTLSCSPISGHRSVSWYQQTPGQGLQFLFEYFSETQRNKGNFPGRFSGRQFSNSRSEMNVSTLELGDSALYLCASSLRGSGQVSYEQYFGPGTRLTVT.

Only one count was recorded for this clone. The chain joins TRBV9 to TRBJ2-3; D perhaps matches TRBD2 (7 bases). CDR3 length: 15 amino acids. Trimming cost V 4 bases and J 5 bases, with 17 bases left between them. Germline CDR1 and CDR2: SGDLS and YYNGEE. CDR3 amino acids: CASSTLGGPEDTQYF. CDR3 nucleotides: TGTGCCAGCAGCACCCTCGGGGGGCCAGAAGATACGCAGTATTTT.

The chain employs TRBV7-9 and TRBJ1-5; 7 bases match TRBD1. Germline V lookup: CDR1 SEHNR, CDR2 FQNEAQ (reference sequence). CDR3 length equals 14 residues. V was clipped by 0 bases and J by 6 bases; unmatched bases: 2. Here the CDR3 DNA reads TGTGCCAGCAGCTTAGCCCAGGGGGGTCAGCCCCAGCATTTT. Its translation: CASSLAQGGQPQHF.

The chain links TRBV9 to TRBJ2-1; 7 positions agree with TRBD2. The CDR3 extends over 14 amino acids. Germline trimming cut 2 bases from V and 5 bases from J; bases unmatched to any gene: 4. Germline V gene lookup returns CDR1 SGDLS and CDR2 YYNGEE. CDR3 residues: CASSVGGGNNEQFF. The CDR3 region has the DNA TGTGCCAGCAGCGTGGGCGGGGGTAACAATGAGCAGTTCTTC.

The rearrangement joins TRBV11-2 to TRBJ2-7; D is possibly TRBD1 (6 bases). This CDR3 is built from 15 residues. V lost 4 bases and J 2 bases, leaving 15 bases between the germline ends. Germline CDR1 reads SGHAT; CDR2 reads FQNNGV. This chain's CDR3 is CASSSGTLGTYEQYF. The CDR3 nucleotides read TGTGCCAGCAGCTCCGGGACACTTGGCACCTACGAGCAGTACTTC.

The chain combines TRBV10-3 with TRBJ2-5; weak D call: TRBD2 (5 bases). In germline, CDR1 is ENHRY, CDR2 SYGVKD. Trimming stripped 8 bases from V and 1 base from J, with 5 bases between. There are 11 residues in the CDR3. CDR3 nucleotide sequence: TGTGCCATCGGACTCCAAGAGACCCAGTACTTC. As protein: CAIGLQETQYF.

The rearrangement links TRBV6-4 to TRBJ1-5, with 8 bases fitting TRBD1. The CDR3 extends over 13 amino acids. The J segment lost 7 bases and the V segment lost 8 bases, leaving 7 bases of the junction unmatched. Germline V lookup: CDR1 MRHNA, CDR2 SNTAGT. Written as DNA, the CDR3 is TGTGCCAGCCCACAGGGGGGGGACCAGCCCCAGCATTTT. Its protein product is CASPQGGDQPQHF.

CDR3 DNA: TGTGCCAGCAGCTTGAGTGACAGGGTGGACGAGCAGTACTTC. Protein: CASSLSDRVDEQYF. The chain is built from TRBV5-4 and TRBJ2-7; 7 bases map to TRBD1. Losses at the gene ends were 1 base for V and 5 bases for J; bases not matched to a gene: 6. Germline V gene sequence: CDR1 SGHNT, CDR2 YYREEE (reference sequence). CDR3 length equals 14 residues.

The chain uses TRBV7-9 and TRBJ2-3, with D unresolved. CDR1 is SEHNR, CDR2 FQNEAQ, per germline (reference sequence). With 2 bases removed from V and 0 bases from J, the gap between germline ends came to 12 bases. The CDR3 contains 16 residues. The CDR3 region is CASSLITELSTDTQYF. Written as DNA, the CDR3 is TGTGCCAGCAGCTTAATTACGGAGCTAAGCACAGATACGCAGTATTTT.

This chain connects TRBV20-1 to TRBJ1-4; D unclear. The germline CDR1 and CDR2 sequences are DFQATT and SNEGSKA (reference sequence). The CDR3 covers 12 residues. V lost 3 bases, J lost 7 bases, and 9 bases lay in between. CDR3 amino acids: CSASKRSEKLFF. DNA of the CDR3: TGCAGTGCTAGTAAAAGGAGTGAAAAACTGTTTTTT.

The chain is built from TRBV18 and TRBJ2-3; possible D gene TRBD1, 5 bases. The CDR3 spans 17 residues. Trimming cost V 4 bases and J 0 bases, with 17 bases left between them. Per the germline V gene, CDR1 is KGHSH and CDR2 is LQKENI. Here the CDR3 DNA reads TGTGCCAGCTCACGTAACCGCCAGGGCAGTAGCACAGATACGCAGTATTTT. Its translation: CASSRNRQGSSTDTQYF.

The rearrangement uses TRBV11-2 and TRBJ2-1; 13 bases align to TRBD2. Losses at the gene ends were 5 bases for V and 6 bases for J; bases not matched to a gene: 13. Germline lookup yields CDR1 SGHAT and CDR2 FQNNGV. The CDR3 loop spans 18 amino acids. CDR3 amino acids: CASSEELAGGLLSNEQFF. The CDR3 bases are TGTGCCAGCAGCGAAGAACTAGCGGGGGGGCTCCTCTCCAATGAGCAGTTCTTC.

The J gene is TRBJ1-1, the V gene TRBV11-3; TRBD1 is a possible D gene (6 bases). Deletions cut 5 bases from V and 3 bases from J, with 16 bases between. CDR1 is SGHNT, CDR2 YENEEA, per germline. The CDR3 loop spans 15 amino acids. The CDR3 region has the DNA TGTGCCAGCAGCCCCGGGGGGAAGGGGGACACTGAAGCTTTCTTT. Translating it yields CASSPGGKGDTEAFF.

The rearrangement joins TRBV10-2 to TRBJ1-1; D gene ambiguous. Trimming cost V 2 bases and J 1 base, with 8 bases left between them. This CDR3 region has 14 residues. Looked up from germline, CDR1 is WSHSY and CDR2 is SAAADI. The chain's CDR3 is CASSESRGNTEAFF. The CDR3 bases are TGCGCCAGCAGTGAGAGTCGGGGGAACACTGAAGCTTTCTTT.

The CDR3 DNA follows: TGTGCCAGCAGCGTCTTAGCGAACTATGGCTACACCTTC. This codes for CASSVLANYGYTF. The chain couples TRBV9 to TRBJ1-2, with D unresolved. The CDR3 consists of 13 residues. Germline CDR1 SGDLS, CDR2 YYNGEE. Trimming shortened V by 2 bases and J by 2 bases, and 7 bases separated the two germline ends.

V and J are TRBV4-1 and TRBJ1-3, with a weak D call TRBD1 (6 bases). The CDR3 covers 17 residues. Per germline, CDR1 MGHRA and CDR2 YSYEKL. Trimming cost V 4 bases and J 3 bases, with 19 bases left between them. CDR3 loop: CASSPPGAASHGNTIYF. DNA for the CDR3: TGCGCCAGCAGCCCCCCAGGGGCAGCCTCACATGGAAACACCATATATTTT.

The chain has TRBV5-4 and TRBJ1-2; 7 bases fit TRBD1. J lost 4 bases, V lost 5 bases, and 11 bases had no gene match. Germline CDR1 reads SGHNT; CDR2 reads YYREEE (reference sequence). This CDR3 is 15 amino acids long. The CDR3 protein is CASSPGGTVPYGYTF. DNA for the CDR3: TGTGCCAGCAGTCCAGGGGGGACCGTCCCCTATGGCTACACCTTC.

This chain links TRBV5-3 with TRBJ1-3, with 8 bases fitting TRBD1. TRBV5-3 is filed as an ORF, its function uncertain. V lost 6 bases and J lost 0; bases outside the gene matches: 11. The CDR3 contains 17 residues. The chain's CDR3 is CARNVRGQDSSGNTIYF. CDR3 DNA sequence: TGTGCCAGAAATGTCAGGGGGCAGGACAGCTCTGGAAACACCATATATTTT.

The rearrangement links TRBV5-1 to TRBJ2-3; a possible D gene is TRBD2 (7 bases). The CDR3 has 16 amino acids. From germline, CDR1 is SGHRS and CDR2 YFSETQ. The ends were cut back, 0 bases at V and 2 bases at J, with 13 bases in the middle. The CDR3 protein is CASSLDGAGATDTQYF. DNA of the CDR3: TGCGCCAGCAGCTTGGACGGGGCGGGGGCCACAGATACGCAGTATTTT.

V usage is TRBV18 and J usage is TRBJ1-1; TRBD1 matches 7 bases. CDR3 size: 14 residues. The V gene's germline CDR1 is KGHSH and CDR2 LQKENI. The junction had 9 bases not matched to a gene; V was cut back by 8 bases and J by 3 bases. The CDR3 nucleotides are TGTGCCAGCACCCAAACGACAGGGTACACTGAAGCTTTCTTT. Translation gives CASTQTTGYTEAFF.

The chain couples TRBV2 to TRBJ2-5; D unresolved. Germline V gives CDR1 SNHLY, CDR2 FYNNEI. The length of the CDR3 is 14 residues. V was shortened by 0 bases and J by 2 bases, with 7 bases between the two germline ends. The CDR3 spells CASSEATAQETQYF. Written as DNA, the CDR3 is TGTGCCAGCAGTGAAGCAACTGCTCAAGAGACCCAGTACTTC.

This sequence joins TRBV6-5 and TRBJ1-1; tentative D call: TRBD1 (6 bases). V was cut by 6 bases and J by 1 base, with 15 bases left in between. The CDR3 has 15 amino acids. CDR1 is MNHEY, CDR2 SVGAGI, per germline. CDR3 sequence: CASSLNYRENTEAFF. CDR3 in DNA: TGTGCCAGCAGCCTAAACTACAGGGAGAACACTGAAGCTTTCTTT.

The chain is built from TRBV7-7 and TRBJ2-3, with TRBD2 matching over 9 bases. Germline values: CDR1 SSHAT, CDR2 FNYEAQ (reference sequence). The ends lost 8 bases at V and 6 bases at J; junction bases unmatched: 15. The CDR3 is 16 residues long. The CDR3 sequence is CASDQEERGDGDTQYF. In nucleotides, the CDR3 is TGTGCCAGCGACCAGGAGGAGCGGGGGGATGGGGATACGCAGTATTTT.

This chain connects TRBV12-3 or TRBV12-4 to TRBJ1-5, with D possibly TRBD1 on 5 matching bases. This CDR3 has 13 residues. V lost 6 bases, J lost 5 bases, and 11 bases lay in between. CDR3 sequence: CASSQGDYQPQHF. In nucleotides, the CDR3 is TGTGCCAGCAGCCAAGGGGATTATCAGCCCCAGCATTTT.

The chain uses TRBV6-6 and TRBJ2-7, with D possibly being TRBD1 (6 bases). The CDR3 is 12 residues long. Germline V gene data show CDR1 as MNHNY and CDR2 as SVGAGI (reference sequence). The V end lost 5 bases, the J end lost 3 bases, and 8 bases lay between the germline ends. The CDR3 bases are TGTGCCAGCAGTCTGGGACACTACGAGCAGTACTTC. Protein sequence: CASSLGHYEQYF.

This clone was counted a single time. The chain has TRBV5-1 and TRBJ2-1; 9 nucleotides align to TRBD2. CDR3 length: 17 residues. V dropped 4 bases and J dropped 4; count of bases not matched to a gene: 12. The germline V gene has CDR1 SGHRS and CDR2 YFSETQ. In DNA, the CDR3 is TGCGCCAGCAGCCTCGAGACGGCGGGGGGGCCGTACAATGAGCAGTTCTTC. It yields the protein CASSLETAGGPYNEQFF.

This chain links TRBV15 with TRBJ2-7; 8 positions match TRBD2. Germline CDR1 is LNHNV and CDR2 is YYDKDF (reference sequence). V was pared by 0 bases and J by 6 bases, with 4 bases of the junction left unmatched. The CDR3 sequence is 14 residues long. CDR3 in DNA: TGTGCCACCAGCAGAGAGCTCGGGGGGGGCGAGCAGTACTTC. This codes for CATSRELGGGEQYF.